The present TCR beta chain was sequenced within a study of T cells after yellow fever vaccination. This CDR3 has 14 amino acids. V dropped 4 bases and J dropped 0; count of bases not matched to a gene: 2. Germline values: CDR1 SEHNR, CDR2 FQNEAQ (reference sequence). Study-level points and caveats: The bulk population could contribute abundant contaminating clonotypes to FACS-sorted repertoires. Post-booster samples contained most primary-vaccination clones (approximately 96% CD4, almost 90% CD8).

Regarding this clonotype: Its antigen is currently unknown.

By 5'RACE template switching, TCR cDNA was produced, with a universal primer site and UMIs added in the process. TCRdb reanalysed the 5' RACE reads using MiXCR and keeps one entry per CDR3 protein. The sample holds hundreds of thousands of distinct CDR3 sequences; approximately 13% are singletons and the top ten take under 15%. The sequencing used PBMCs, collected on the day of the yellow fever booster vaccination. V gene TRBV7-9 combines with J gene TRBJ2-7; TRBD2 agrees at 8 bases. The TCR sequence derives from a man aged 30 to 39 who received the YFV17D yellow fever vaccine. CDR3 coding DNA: TGTGCCAGCAGCTCTAGCGGGCCCTCCTACGAGCAGTACTTC. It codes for CASSSSGPSYEQYF.